The rows below give T cell receptor beta chains drawn from one sample of a study of T cell changes during pregnancy in multiple sclerosis. Some clones are missing from TCRdb's copy, which holds only in-frame ones; the method was immunoSEQ multiplex PCR. Of roughly 61,000 clones in the sample, over 85% are singletons; the top ten hold 3% to 3.5%. The starting material was peripheral blood, obtained in the first trimester of pregnancy. The receptors shown here come from a female donor in good health, enrolled as a control in a pregnancy study. The CDR3 runs from the conserved cysteine through the conserved F or W. Each record gives: V gene, clone size, J gene, D gene, CDR3 DNA, CDR3 protein. D genes are given only for firm matches. A clone size is listed for some rows: how often the clone was seen (once, few, many), or a class if it is expanded.

TRBV4-3	.	TRBJ2-3	TRBD2	TGCGCCAGCAGCCAAGATCCTGGGGCGGGGGGGGCAGATACGCAGTATTTT	CASSQDPGAGGADTQYF
TRBV18	.	TRBJ2-1	TRBD1	TGTGCCAGCTCACCCGATTCGGACAGGAATGAGCAGTTCTTC	CASSPDSDRNEQFF
TRBV7-3	.	TRBJ2-1	TRBD1	TGTGCCAGCAGCTCTTGGACAGGCTACAATGAGCAGTTCTTC	CASSSWTGYNEQFF
TRBV2	few	TRBJ1-1	.	TGTGCCAGCAGCCTCATCGAGCGGAACACTGAAGCTTTCTTT	CASSLIERNTEAFF
TRBV30	.	TRBJ2-2	TRBD1	TGTGCCTGGAGTTTCCGGACAGGGCTGACCGGGGAGCTGTTTTTT	CAWSFRTGLTGELFF
TRBV4-1	once	TRBJ2-7	.	TGCGCCAGCAGCCAAGGGCAGGTCTCCTACGAGCAGTACTTC	CASSQGQVSYEQYF
TRBV2	.	TRBJ1-1	.	TGTGCCATCGTACGTGGGGGGGCGATTGAAGCTTTCTTT	CAIVRGGAIEAFF
TRBV4-2	.	TRBJ2-2	TRBD1	TGTGCCAGCAGCCCCCGGACAGGGCTCAACACCGGGGAGCTGTTTTTT	CASSPRTGLNTGELFF
TRBV13	.	TRBJ2-2	.	TGTGCCAGCAGCCCCCGACGGGACACCGGGGAGCTGTTTTTT	CASSPRRDTGELFF
TRBV19	.	TRBJ1-2	.	TGTGCCAGTAGTCTGGCAGGGTACGAAGATGGCTACACCTTC	CASSLAGYEDGYTF
TRBV6-5	.	TRBJ2-2	.	TGTGCCAGCAGTTTTGGACTCATGAACACCGGGGAGCTGTTTTTT	CASSFGLMNTGELFF
TRBV6-1	few	TRBJ2-3	TRBD2	TGTGCCAGCGGAAGCGGGGGGCCGTCCACAGATACGCAGTATTTT	CASGSGGPSTDTQYF
TRBV28	.	TRBJ2-7	TRBD1	TGTGCCAGCAGAACTCCACAGGGGGCATCCCTCGAGCAGTACTTC	CASRTPQGASLEQYF
TRBV9	.	TRBJ1-5	.	TGTGCCAGCAGCGTAGATGGGGCTCAGCCCCAGCATTTT	CASSVDGAQPQHF
TRBV6-1	.	TRBJ2-7	.	TGTGCCAGCAGTGGGGGCAAGGCAGGCTACGAGCAGTACTTC	CASSGGKAGYEQYF
TRBV29-1	.	TRBJ2-5	.	TGCAGCGACCGGGACTTTAAAGAGACCCAGTACTTC	CSDRDFKETQYF
TRBV5-1	.	TRBJ1-1	.	TGCGCCAGCAACCTCCGGGACAAGAACACTGAAGCTTTCTTT	CASNLRDKNTEAFF
TRBV7-9	.	TRBJ1-2	.	TGTGCCAGCAGCCAGGCCGGGATTAGGGATTATGGCTACACCTTC	CASSQAGIRDYGYTF
TRBV2	once	TRBJ1-5	.	TGTGCCAGCAGTGGTAGGAGGGCAGGAGATCAGCCCCAGCATTTT	CASSGRRAGDQPQHF
TRBV27	.	TRBJ2-5	TRBD1	TGTGCCAGCAGTTTCCAGGGGGCATGGGAGACCCAGTACTTC	CASSFQGAWETQYF